A single TCR beta chain is shown here with its context. Reverse transcription of 0.5 to 1 ug RNA used random hexamers. MiXCR, run by TCRdb on the immunoSEQ multiplex PCR reads, gives a single entry per CDR3 protein. The profile shows tens of thousands of distinct CDR3 sequences, 85% to 95% of them singletons. The sample belongs to a study of CD8 T cells in Susac syndrome. Between the trimmed V and J ends, which lost 2 bases and 5 bases, there was a span of 12 bases. The CDR3 spans 14 residues. Germline CDR1 and CDR2: KGHSH and LQKENI. The sequencing sample was made of CD4+ T cells from PBMCs. This sequence originates from a human donor with Susac syndrome. The chain recombines TRBV18 with TRBJ2-5; D gene unclear. CDR3 sequence reads: CASSPGSNRETQYF. The CDR3 bases are TGTGCCAGCTCACCAGGGTCGAACCGGGAGACCCAGTACTTC.